The subject of this entry is one T cell receptor (beta chain). Its specificity is not known. TCRdb re-derived calls from the 5' RACE reads in MiXCR, one entry per CDR3 protein. The data show a few hundred thousand distinct CDR3 sequences, roughly 13% seen once. The sample is drawn from a study of CD8 T cells in ankylosing spondylitis. Overall study findings and caveats: Prior literature has documented some motif variants in synovial fluid and blood from reactive arthritis. Disease-linked clones displayed a CD8+ phenotype and appeared relatively rarely in peripheral blood. A motif in TCR beta, a set of several highly homologous variants, appeared characteristic of ankylosing spondylitis blood.

Trimming stripped 2 bases from V and 3 bases from J, with 10 bases between. The germline V gene has CDR1 LNHNV and CDR2 YYDKDF (reference sequence). CDR3 length: 14 amino acids. V and J are TRBV15 and TRBJ1-1; D remains ambiguous. Sequencing input: blood, either unsorted or a sorted T cell fraction (not recorded which). The TCR was taken from a male donor with ankylosing spondylitis. CDR3 loop: CATSRQDGYTEAFF. CDR3 in DNA: TGTGCCACCAGCAGACAGGACGGGTACACTGAAGCTTTCTTT.